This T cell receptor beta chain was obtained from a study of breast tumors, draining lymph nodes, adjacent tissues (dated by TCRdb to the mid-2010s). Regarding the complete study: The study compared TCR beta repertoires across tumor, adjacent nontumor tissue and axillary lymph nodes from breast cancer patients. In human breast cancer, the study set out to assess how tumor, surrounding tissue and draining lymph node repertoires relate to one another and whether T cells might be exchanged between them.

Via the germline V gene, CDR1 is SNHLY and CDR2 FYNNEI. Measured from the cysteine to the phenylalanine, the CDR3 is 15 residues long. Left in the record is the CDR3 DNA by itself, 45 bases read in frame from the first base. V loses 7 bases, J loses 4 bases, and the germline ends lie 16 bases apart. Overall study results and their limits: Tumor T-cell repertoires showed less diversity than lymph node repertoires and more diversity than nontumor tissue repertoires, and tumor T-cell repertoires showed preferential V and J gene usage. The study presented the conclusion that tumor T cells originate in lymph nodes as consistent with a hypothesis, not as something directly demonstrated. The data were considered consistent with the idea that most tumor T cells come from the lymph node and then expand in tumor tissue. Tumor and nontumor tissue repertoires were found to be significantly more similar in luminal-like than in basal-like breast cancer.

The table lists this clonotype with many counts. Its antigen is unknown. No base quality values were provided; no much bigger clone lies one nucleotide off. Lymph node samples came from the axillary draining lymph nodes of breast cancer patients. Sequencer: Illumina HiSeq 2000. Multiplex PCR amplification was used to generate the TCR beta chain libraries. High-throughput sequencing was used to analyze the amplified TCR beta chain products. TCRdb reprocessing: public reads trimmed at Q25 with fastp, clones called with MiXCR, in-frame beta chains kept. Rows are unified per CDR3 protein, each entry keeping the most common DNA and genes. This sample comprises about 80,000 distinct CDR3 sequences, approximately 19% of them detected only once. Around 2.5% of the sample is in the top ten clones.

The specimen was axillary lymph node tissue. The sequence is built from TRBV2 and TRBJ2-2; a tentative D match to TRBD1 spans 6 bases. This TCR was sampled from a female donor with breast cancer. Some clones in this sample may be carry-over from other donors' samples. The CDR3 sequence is CASTPQAGVTGELFF. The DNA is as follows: TGTGCCAGCACCCCGCAGGCAGGGGTCACCGGGGAGCTGTTTTTT.